The 18 T cell receptor beta chains in this list originate from one sample, sequenced in a study of cytomegalovirus exposure and HLA in healthy donors. It was with 60 Vbeta and 13 Jbeta primers that the PCR ran. Profiling relied on immunoSEQ multiplex PCR, and the TCRdb table lists in-frame clones only, not all of them. The data contain 80,000 to 100,000 clones, 70% to 80% of them singletons. The sample consisted of PBMCs. These receptors were taken from a man under 40 in good health and CMV-seropositive.

This chain links TRBV5-8 with TRBJ2-3; D call uncertain. The V gene's germline CDR1 is SGHTS and CDR2 YDEGEE. The CDR3 is 15 amino acids. Trimming left V 0 bases short and J 0 bases short, with 8 bases between. The CDR3 DNA is TGTGCCAGCAGCTTGGACAGTGCTAGCACAGATACGCAGTATTTT. Translated, it gives CASSLDSASTDTQYF.

This clone is a singleton in its sample. The J gene is TRBJ1-3, the V gene TRBV9; 7 bases align to TRBD1. J lost 0 bases, V lost 4 bases, and 7 bases had no gene match. Germline V gene data show CDR1 as SGDLS and CDR2 as YYNGEE. This CDR3 spans 16 amino acids. The DNA of the CDR3 is TGTGCCAGCAGCTCCGAGGACAGGCACTCTGGAAACACCATATATTTT. Translation gives CASSSEDRHSGNTIYF.

The chain couples TRBV28 to TRBJ1-5; D call uncertain. The germline V gene encodes CDR1 MDHEN and CDR2 SYDVKM. The CDR3 consists of 14 residues. Trimming pared 5 bases from V and 4 bases from J, leaving 12 bases between. The CDR3 here is CASSLPRKNQPQHF. The CDR3 DNA follows: TGTGCCAGCAGTCTCCCCAGGAAGAATCAGCCCCAGCATTTT.

The V and J genes are TRBV28 and TRBJ2-1; the D gene is possibly TRBD2 (6 bases). Per germline, CDR1 MDHEN and CDR2 SYDVKM. The ends were cut back, 5 bases at V and 6 bases at J, with 17 bases in the middle. The CDR3 has 15 amino acids. The CDR3 DNA reads TGTGCCAGCAGTGAACCGGGACTCTCTGGCAATGAGCAGTTCTTC. This gives the protein CASSEPGLSGNEQFF.

The V and J genes are TRBV9 and TRBJ1-2; 12 nucleotides match TRBD1. CDR3 length equals 15 residues. Germline assignment: CDR1 SGDLS and CDR2 YYNGEE. After removal of 4 bases from V and 7 bases from J, the junction contained 8 bases not matched to a gene. As DNA, the CDR3 is TGTGCCAGCAGCCCCGGGACAGGGGGCGTTTTTGGCTACACCTTC. Residues: CASSPGTGGVFGYTF.

The J gene is TRBJ1-4, the V gene TRBV7-9; no reliable D call. The CDR3 covers 14 residues. V was cut by 1 base and J by 10 bases, with 13 bases left in between. Germline V gene data show CDR1 as SEHNR and CDR2 as FQNEAQ (reference sequence). DNA for the CDR3: TGTGCCAGCAGCTTAGGGGGAGGTATTGGAAAACTGTTTTTT. Encoded protein: CASSLGGGIGKLFF.

This clone was recorded a few times. The chain uses TRBV7-9 and TRBJ2-1; D is ambiguous. The CDR3 loop spans 12 amino acids. V gave up 3 bases and J gave up 10 bases, with 10 bases separating them. Germline CDR1 is SEHNR and CDR2 is FQNEAQ (reference sequence). The CDR3 sequence is CASSFTAEEQFF. The CDR3 bases are TGTGCCAGCAGCTTCACCGCCGAGGAGCAGTTCTTC.

The rearrangement uses TRBV29-1 and TRBJ2-3; 7 bases match TRBD1. The CDR3 length is 15 residues. CDR1 is SQVTM, CDR2 ANQGSEA, per germline. Trimming cost V 4 bases and J 1 base; bases outside gene matches: 8. The DNA for the CDR3 is TGCAGCGTTGGGGCGCAGGGGGACGGCACAGATACGCAGTATTTT. Protein product: CSVGAQGDGTDTQYF.

The rearrangement links TRBV9 to TRBJ1-3; 9 nucleotides line up with TRBD1. Trimming removed 3 bases from V and 4 bases from J; junction bases left unmatched: 5. The CDR3 has 15 residues. CDR1 and CDR2 (germline): SGDLS, YYNGEE. CDR3 nucleotide sequence: TGTGCCAGCAGCGACATGACAGGGGGAGGAAACACCATATATTTT. It is translated as CASSDMTGGGNTIYF. The full variable domain, completed using reference TRBV9 and TRBJ1-3, is DSGVTQTPKHLITATGQRVTLRCSPRSGDLSVYWYQQSLDQGLQFLIQYYNGEERAKGNILERFSAQQFPDLHSELNLSSLELGDSALYFCASSDMTGGGNTIYFGEGSWLTVV.

This rearrangement joins TRBV7-3 to TRBJ2-3; 8 nucleotides align to TRBD2. Looked up from germline, CDR1 is SGHTA and CDR2 is FQGTGA. The CDR3 is 14 residues long. The V segment lost 7 bases and the J segment 9 bases; nucleotides outside the gene matches: 12. The chain's CDR3 is CASTPSSGASTQYF. CDR3 nucleotides: TGTGCCAGCACCCCGAGTAGCGGGGCAAGCACGCAGTATTTT.

This rearrangement joins TRBV7-9 to TRBJ2-1; 9 nucleotides match TRBD1. Germline lookup yields CDR1 SEHNR and CDR2 FQNEAQ (reference sequence). The CDR3 length is 16 residues. The ends lost 5 bases at V and 0 bases at J; junction bases unmatched: 5. CDR3: CASSGMTGGSYNEQFF. The CDR3 nucleotides read TGTGCCAGCAGCGGGATGACAGGGGGCTCCTACAATGAGCAGTTCTTC. Using reference TRBV7-9 and TRBJ2-1 for the parts outside the CDR3, the full variable domain is DTGVSQNPRHKITKRGQNVTFRCDPISEHNRLYWYRQTLGQGPEFLTYFQNEAQLEKSRLLSDRFSAERPKGSFSTLEIQRTEQGDSAMYLCASSGMTGGSYNEQFFGPGTRLTVL.

The chain is built from TRBV2 and TRBJ1-1; TRBD1 might be the D (5 bases). V gave up 4 bases and J gave up 4 bases, with 10 bases separating them. The CDR3 sequence is 13 residues long. Per the germline V gene, CDR1 is SNHLY and CDR2 is FYNNEI. CDR3 DNA sequence: TGTGCCAGCAGTGTAGGGGAAGGCACTGAAGCTTTCTTT. Its translation is CASSVGEGTEAFF.

This clone showed up just a few times. This chain connects TRBV7-9 to TRBJ1-1, with 7 bases fitting TRBD1. The trim removed 5 bases at V and 4 bases at J, leaving 10 bases unmatched. Germline CDR1 reads SEHNR; CDR2 reads FQNEAQ (reference sequence). This CDR3 has 15 amino acids. In nucleotides, the CDR3 is TGTGCCAGCAGCCCGAGGGGGACAGCGGGCACTGAAGCTTTCTTT. This encodes CASSPRGTAGTEAFF. Together with reference TRBV7-9 and TRBJ1-1, the CDR3 gives the full variable domain: DTGVSQNPRHKITKRGQNVTFRCDPISEHNRLYWYRQTLGQGPEFLTYFQNEAQLEKSRLLSDRFSAERPKGSFSTLEIQRTEQGDSAMYLCASSPRGTAGTEAFFGQGTRLTVV.

The chain combines TRBV29-1 with TRBJ1-1, with D perhaps matching TRBD1 (6 bases). V gave up 8 bases and J gave up 5 bases, with 18 bases separating them. The CDR3 has 13 residues. Per germline, CDR1 SQVTM and CDR2 ANQGSEA. The CDR3 sequence is CSSRRTVGTEAFF. The CDR3 coding sequence is TGCAGCTCCCGCCGGACAGTGGGGACTGAAGCTTTCTTT.

The chain recombines TRBV4-1 with TRBJ1-4, with TRBD1 identical over 7 bases. Germline CDR1 and CDR2: MGHRA and YSYEKL. The junction had 12 bases not matched to a gene; V was cut back by 6 bases and J by 8 bases. The CDR3 spans 15 residues. The CDR3 nucleotides read TGCGCCAGCAGTTCGCGGACAGGAGTAGGAGAAAAACTGTTTTTT. Its protein is CASSSRTGVGEKLFF.

There are a few counts of this clone. Compared with germline, one end of the junction differs, possibly owing to a read error. This chain joins TRBV29-1 and TRBJ1-2; 9 bases are shared with TRBD1. The germline gives CDR1 SQVTM, CDR2 ANQGSEA. CDR3 length: 13 residues. CDR3 DNA sequence: TGCAGCGTTGGTAGGACAGGGGTCTATGGCTACCCCTTC. It codes for CSVGRTGVYGYPF.

This chain connects TRBV5-1 to TRBJ1-3; possibly TRBD1 for D (5 bases). In germline, CDR1 is SGHRS, CDR2 YFSETQ. This CDR3 spans 16 amino acids. V was cut by 2 bases and J by 0 bases, with 12 bases left in between. This CDR3 is CASSLDGASSGNTIYF. CDR3 bases: TGCGCCAGCAGCTTAGATGGGGCGAGCTCTGGAAACACCATATATTTT.

The V gene is TRBV5-1, the J gene TRBJ1-1, with D possibly being TRBD1 (6 bases). V dropped 4 bases and J dropped 0 bases, with 16 bases sitting between them. The CDR3 is 16 residues long. Germline V gene sequence: CDR1 SGHRS, CDR2 YFSETQ. The DNA of the CDR3 is TGCGCCAGCAGCCGAGAACCCCAGGGGATGAACACTGAAGCTTTCTTT. Its translation: CASSREPQGMNTEAFF.